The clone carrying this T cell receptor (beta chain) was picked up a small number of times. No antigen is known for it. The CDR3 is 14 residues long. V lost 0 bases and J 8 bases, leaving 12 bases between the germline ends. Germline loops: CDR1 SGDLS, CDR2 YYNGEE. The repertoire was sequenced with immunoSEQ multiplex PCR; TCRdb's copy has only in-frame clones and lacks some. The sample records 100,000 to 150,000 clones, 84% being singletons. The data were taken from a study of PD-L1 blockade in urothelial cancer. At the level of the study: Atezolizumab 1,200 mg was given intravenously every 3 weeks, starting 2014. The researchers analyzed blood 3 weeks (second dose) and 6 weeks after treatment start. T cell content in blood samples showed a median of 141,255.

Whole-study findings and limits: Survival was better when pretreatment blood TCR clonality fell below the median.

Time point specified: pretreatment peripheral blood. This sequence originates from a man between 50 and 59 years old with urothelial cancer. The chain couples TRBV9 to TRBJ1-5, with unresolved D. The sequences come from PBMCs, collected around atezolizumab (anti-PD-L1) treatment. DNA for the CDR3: TGTGCCAGCAGCGTAGGTCCGGCCGGGGAGCCCCAGCATTTT. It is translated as CASSVGPAGEPQHF.